A single sample gave rise to the 17 T cell receptor beta chains below, sequenced in a study of beta chain features in type 1 diabetes. The investigators reverse transcribed all of the isolated RNA, so they sequenced expressed TCRB transcripts. TCRdb's copy holds only in-frame clones and misses some; the assay was immunoSEQ multiplex PCR. The top ten clones hold 0.79% of a sample with about 15,000 clones, roughly 72% of them seen once. No antigen is known for these receptors. Study observations and caveats: Moderate yet significant TCRB CDR3 shortening was seen in Type 1 diabetes patients in all four CD4+ subsets.

Sequencing was performed on stem cell memory CD4+ T cells from blood. Receptors were obtained from a man aged 25-45 years with type 1 diabetes.

The chain uses TRBV7-2 and TRBJ1-1; D remains ambiguous. This CDR3 is built from 14 residues. In germline, CDR1 is SGHTA, CDR2 FQGNSA. The germline V and J ends were trimmed by 2 bases and 4 bases, with 11 bases remaining between them. CDR3 region: CASSLTDGSTEAFF. The CDR3 bases are TGTGCCAGCAGCTTAACAGACGGGAGCACTGAAGCTTTCTTT. Together with reference TRBV7-2 and TRBJ1-1, the CDR3 gives the full variable domain: GAGVSQSPSNKVTEKGKDVELRCDPISGHTALYWYRQSLGQGLEFLIYFQGNSAPDKSGLPSDRFSAERTGGSVSTLTIQRTQQEDSAVYLCASSLTDGSTEAFFGQGTRLTVV.

The chain employs TRBV11-1 and TRBJ2-5; D is possibly TRBD2 (6 bases). Germline CDR1 and CDR2: SGHAT and FQDESV (reference sequence). V was clipped by 5 bases and J by 3 bases, with 16 bases between them. This CDR3 is 15 amino acids long. The chain's CDR3 is CASSLRRWREETQYF. The CDR3, as DNA: TGTGCCAGCAGCCTCCGGAGATGGAGGGAAGAGACCCAGTACTTC.

The chain combines TRBV29-1 with TRBJ2-7; perhaps TRBD1 as D (6 bases). Trimming shortened V by 2 bases and J by 3 bases, and 11 bases separated the two germline ends. Germline CDR1 and CDR2: SQVTM and ANQGSEA. This CDR3 is 13 amino acids long. CDR3 loop: CSVELDSGYEQYF. The CDR3 DNA follows: TGCAGCGTTGAATTGGACAGCGGCTACGAGCAGTACTTC.

The rearrangement uses TRBV10-3 and TRBJ2-7; TRBD2 is a possible D gene (5 bases). Germline V gene sequence: CDR1 ENHRY, CDR2 SYGVKD. CDR3 size: 15 residues. V lost 2 bases and J 11 bases, leaving 22 bases between the germline ends. The CDR3 here is CAISEGSSGLHQEYF. The CDR3 DNA sequence: TGTGCCATCAGTGAGGGATCCAGCGGTTTGCACCAGGAGTACTTC.

This clone was seen only a few times. The V call is TRBV7-9, the J call TRBJ1-1; 8 bases fit TRBD1. CDR1 is SEHNR, CDR2 FQNEAQ, per germline (reference sequence). Unmatched junction bases numbered 5, after V lost 1 base and J lost 4 bases. The CDR3 sequence is 15 residues long. CDR3 DNA sequence: TGTGCCAGCAGCTTAGATCAGGGGGCAGGCACTGAAGCTTTCTTT. Translation: CASSLDQGAGTEAFF. Based on the CDR3 plus reference TRBV7-9 and TRBJ1-1, the full variable domain is DTGVSQNPRHKITKRGQNVTFRCDPISEHNRLYWYRQTLGQGPEFLTYFQNEAQLEKSRLLSDRFSAERPKGSFSTLEIQRTEQGDSAMYLCASSLDQGAGTEAFFGQGTRLTVV.

V is TRBV10-2 and J is TRBJ2-5; D unclear. The CDR3 totals 14 residues. Trimming left V 2 bases short and J 1 base short, with 8 bases between. Germline assignment: CDR1 WSHSY and CDR2 SAAADI. The CDR3 bases are TGCGCCAGCAGTGAGGGCAGTTTCCAAGAGACCCAGTACTTC. Translation gives CASSEGSFQETQYF.

The V call is TRBV5-1, the J call TRBJ2-1; D unresolved. This CDR3 is built from 14 residues. V was pared by 2 bases and J by 0 bases, with 6 bases between. Germline V lookup: CDR1 SGHRS, CDR2 YFSETQ. CDR3 protein: CASSLESSYNEQFF. The CDR3, as DNA: TGCGCCAGCAGCTTAGAGAGCTCCTACAATGAGCAGTTCTTC.

This clone turned up a few times. V usage is TRBV18 and J usage is TRBJ2-7; D perhaps matches TRBD1 (6 bases). The germline CDR1 and CDR2 sequences are KGHSH and LQKENI. The CDR3 loop spans 15 amino acids. Trimming took 3 bases from V and 6 from J, leaving 18 bases between them. This CDR3 is CASSPGAPGLGEQYF. Written as DNA, the CDR3 is TGTGCCAGCTCACCGGGGGCGCCGGGGTTGGGCGAGCAGTACTTC.

The V gene is TRBV5-6, the J gene TRBJ1-1; D not certain. The CDR3 runs 14 residues. Germline CDR1 and CDR2: SGHDT and YYEEEE. Between the trimmed V and J ends, which lost 4 bases and 5 bases, there was a span of 15 bases. The CDR3 protein is CASSPQSGGTEAFF. CDR3 sequence (DNA): TGTGCCAGCAGCCCGCAGTCTGGAGGAACTGAAGCTTTCTTT. Looking up the rest from reference TRBV5-6 and TRBJ1-1 gives the full variable domain: DAGVTQSPTHLIKTRGQQVTLRCSPKSGHDTVSWYQQALGQGPQFIFQYYEEEERQRGNFPDRFSGHQFPNYSSELNVNALLLGDSALYLCASSPQSGGTEAFFGQGTRLTVV.

The rearrangement uses TRBV6-5 and TRBJ1-6; the D is unclear. Germline values: CDR1 MNHEY, CDR2 SVGAGI. V gave up 2 bases and J gave up 9 bases, with 14 bases separating them. The CDR3 contains 15 residues. CDR3 DNA: TGTGCCAGCAGTTACCGTCCGGGGAGCGGTTCACCCCTCCACTTT. This translates into CASSYRPGSGSPLHF.

The chain combines TRBV7-6 with TRBJ2-1; weak D call: TRBD1 (6 bases). This CDR3 has 17 residues. The V and J ends lost 1 base and 2 bases respectively, with 15 bases between them. Germline loops: CDR1 SGHVS, CDR2 FNYEAQ. CDR3 sequence: CASSLESAGAAYNEQFF. CDR3 coding DNA: TGTGCCAGCAGCTTAGAGAGTGCAGGGGCAGCCTACAATGAGCAGTTCTTC.

The genes are TRBV28 and TRBJ1-5; possible D gene TRBD1, 6 bases. There are 12 residues in the CDR3. Trimming stripped 6 bases from V and 8 bases from J, with 11 bases between. CDR1 MDHEN and CDR2 SYDVKM come from the germline V gene. The CDR3, as DNA: TGTGCCAGCAGGAGGGGGTGGGAGCCCCAGCATTTT. This encodes CASRRGWEPQHF.

V usage is TRBV4-3 and J usage is TRBJ2-7; a weak D match, TRBD1 (6 bases). The germline V and J ends were trimmed by 1 base and 0 bases, with 13 bases remaining between them. The CDR3 has 16 residues. Germline V gene lookup returns CDR1 LGHNA and CDR2 YSLEER. CDR3 region: CASSQASGVPSYEQYF. In DNA, the CDR3 is TGCGCCAGCAGCCAAGCCTCAGGGGTCCCCTCCTACGAGCAGTACTTC.

The chain recombines TRBV5-1 with TRBJ1-1, with 9 bases matching TRBD1. With 5 bases clipped from V and 5 bases from J, the junction kept 4 bases outside the gene matches. This CDR3 comprises 13 residues. The germline gives CDR1 SGHRS, CDR2 YFSETQ. Here the CDR3 reads CASRSTGGTEAFF. CDR3 DNA sequence: TGCGCCAGCAGATCGACAGGGGGAACTGAAGCTTTCTTT.

This chain connects TRBV6-5 to TRBJ2-1; weak D call: TRBD1 (6 bases). Trimming removed 2 bases from V and 3 bases from J, with 14 bases in between. The CDR3 is 16 residues long. Germline V gives CDR1 MNHEY, CDR2 SVGAGI. Here the CDR3 reads CASSYAFRGFYNEQFF. DNA of the CDR3: TGTGCCAGCAGTTACGCCTTCAGGGGTTTCTACAATGAGCAGTTCTTC.

The genes are TRBV2 and TRBJ2-1; 7 bases match TRBD2. Germline trimming cut 5 bases from V and 2 bases from J; bases unmatched to any gene: 6. The germline V gene encodes CDR1 SNHLY and CDR2 FYNNEI. The CDR3 totals 15 residues. The CDR3 DNA follows: TGTGCCAGCAGTAGGGCGGGGGAAACCTACAATGAGCAGTTCTTC. Protein: CASSRAGETYNEQFF.

The genes are TRBV14 and TRBJ2-5, with D maybe TRBD1 (6 bases). The CDR3 extends over 15 amino acids. In germline, CDR1 is SGHDN, CDR2 FVKESK. The V gene lost 3 bases and the J gene lost 1 base, with 12 bases spanning the gap. CDR3 DNA sequence: TGTGCCAGCAGCCAGGGGGCACATAGCCAAGAGACCCAGTACTTC. Residues: CASSQGAHSQETQYF.